These T cell receptor beta chains were read from a single sample in a study of shared clonotypes between healthy human individuals. The repertoire was sequenced with immunoSEQ multiplex PCR; TCRdb's copy has only in-frame clones and lacks some. The table has millions of clones, approximately 92% seen once. The sequencing input was naive CD4+ T cells sorted from blood. All receptors come from a man between 18 and 35 years old in good health. Each CDR3 is given with its conserved first and last residue. The order of the fields is J gene, clone size, V gene, D gene, CDR3 DNA, CDR3 protein. D genes are given only for firm matches. Size is omitted from some rows. Given values are once, few, many or a class for expanded clones.

>TRBJ2-7|-|TRBV5-1|-
TGCGCCAGCAGCTTGTCGGGACAAGGGGTCTACGAGCAGTACTTC
CASSLSGQGVYEQYF
>TRBJ2-6|-|TRBV7-2|-
TGTGCCAGCCTCAGGGACGCTGGGGCCAACGTCCTGACTTTC
CASLRDAGANVLTF
>TRBJ2-7|-|TRBV5-1|TRBD1
TGCGCCAGCAGCCCGGGGAGGACAGGGACCTACGAGCAGTACTTC
CASSPGRTGTYEQYF
>TRBJ2-5|-|TRBV6-1|-
TGTGCCAGCAGTGATGGGTGGCAGACCCAGTACTTC
CASSDGWQTQYF
>TRBJ2-3|-|TRBV30|-
TGTGCCTGGAGTGGTCTCTCGTCCCTAACAGATACGCAGTATTTT
CAWSGLSSLTDTQYF
>TRBJ2-1|-|TRBV27|TRBD1
TGTGCCAGCAGTCCATACCGGGACAGAGGCTATGAGCAGTTCTTC
CASSPYRDRGYEQFF
>TRBJ2-1|-|TRBV11-2|-
TGTGCCAGCAGCGTGGGGACCCTGAGCTCCTACAATGAGCAGTTCTTC
CASSVGTLSSYNEQFF
>TRBJ2-4|-|TRBV11-2|TRBD2
TGTGCCAGCAGCTTAGTAGCGGGGCTAGCCAAAAACATTCAGTACTTC
CASSLVAGLAKNIQYF
>TRBJ1-5|-|TRBV2|-
TGTGCCAGCAGTGAGAGCAGGGTGAGCAATCAGCCCCAGCATTTT
CASSESRVSNQPQHF
>TRBJ2-7|-|TRBV5-5|-
TGTGCCAGCAGCTTGCTTGGACAAATGTTCGGGGCCGGGGAGCAGTACTTC
CASSLLGQMFGAGEQYF
>TRBJ2-7|-|TRBV28|-
TGTGCCAGCATGCCCCGACCTCGTGCCCACGAGCAGTACTTC
CASMPRPRAHEQYF
>TRBJ2-3|-|TRBV27|-
TGTGCCAGCGCCAGTGGTATCAGGGTCAGGAATAGTACAGATACGCAGTATTTT
CASASGIRVRNSTDTQYF
>TRBJ1-1|few|TRBV30|TRBD1
TGTGCCTGGAGACCGGATGACAGGGCTTTTGCTGAAGCTTTCTTT
CAWRPDDRAFAEAFF
>TRBJ1-5|-|TRBV4-1|-
TGCGCCAGCAGCCAAGGGACGGACCTCAATCAGCCCCAGCATTTT
CASSQGTDLNQPQHF
>TRBJ1-4|once|TRBV5-6|TRBD1
TGTGCCAGCAGCAGGACAGGGACTAATGAAAAACTGTTTTTT
CASSRTGTNEKLFF
>TRBJ1-5|-|TRBV9|-
TGTGCCAGCAGCGGACAGAGCAATCAGCCCCAGCATTTT
CASSGQSNQPQHF
>TRBJ2-3|-|TRBV4-2|TRBD2
TGTGCCAGCAGCCCGGGAGGGACAGATACGCAGTATTTT
CASSPGGTDTQYF
>TRBJ2-7|-|TRBV6-1|-
TGTGCCAGCAGGATGGCCTACGAGCAGTACTTC
CASRMAYEQYF
>TRBJ2-5|-|TRBV5-5|TRBD1
TGTGCCAGCAGCAGGACAGGGATAGAGACCCAGTACTTC
CASSRTGIETQYF
>TRBJ2-3|-|TRBV30|TRBD2
TGTGCCTGGAGCGCGGGGGGGCCCCCAGATACGCAGTATTTT
CAWSAGGPPDTQYF
>TRBJ2-3|-|TRBV19|TRBD2
TGTGCCAGTAGTATTGACACTAGCGGGAGCTCAGATACGCAGTATTTT
CASSIDTSGSSDTQYF
>TRBJ1-2|-|TRBV20-1|-
TGCAGTGCCCCTCTGGGGGATGGCTACACCTTC
CSAPLGDGYTF
>TRBJ1-6|-|TRBV19|-
TGTGCCAGTAGTACCGGGGCAAAAAAGGGTTCACCCCTCCACTTT
CASSTGAKKGSPLHF
>TRBJ1-2|once|TRBV6-6|TRBD1
TGTGCCTCTTCGGACAGGGAGGGGTCTAACTATGGCTACACCTTC
CASSDREGSNYGYTF
>TRBJ2-6|-|TRBV7-9|-
TGTGCCAGCAGCTTAGGGCAGGGTTCCTCTGGGGCCAACGTCCTGACTTTC
CASSLGQGSSGANVLTF
>TRBJ2-1|-|TRBV28|-
TGTGCCAGCAGTTTGGGGCAGGGAAGGAATGAGCAGTTCTTC
CASSLGQGRNEQFF
>TRBJ1-1|-|TRBV19|TRBD1
TGTGCCAGTAGTACCTTGGACAGGTTGGACACTGAAGCTTTCTTT
CASSTLDRLDTEAFF
>TRBJ1-3|-|TRBV6-5|-
TGTGCCAGCAGTTACGGGACACGAGGAAACACCATATATTTT
CASSYGTRGNTIYF
>TRBJ2-2|-|TRBV27|TRBD2
TGTGCCAGCAGTTTAAGATGGACTAGCGGGGGCACCGGGGAGCTGTTTTTT
CASSLRWTSGGTGELFF
>TRBJ1-1|-|TRBV11-2|TRBD1
TGTGCCAGCAGCTTAGGGGGACAGGGTAGCACTGAAGCTTTCTTT
CASSLGGQGSTEAFF
>TRBJ2-3|-|TRBV5-1|-
TGCGCCAGCAGCTTGGCCGGGACCACACTCGTAGATACGCAGTATTTT
CASSLAGTTLVDTQYF
>TRBJ2-3|-|TRBV14|-
TGTGCCAGCAGCCAAGTCTCGCGCCCAGATACGCAGTATTTT
CASSQVSRPDTQYF
>TRBJ2-5|-|TRBV28|TRBD1
TGTGCCAGCAGGGACCGGGACAGTCCAACCACGGAGACCCAGTACTTC
CASRDRDSPTTETQYF
>TRBJ1-3|once|TRBV5-4|-
TGTGCCAGCAGCTTTGCTGGAAACACCATATATTTT
CASSFAGNTIYF
>TRBJ2-2|-|TRBV20-1|-
TGCAGTGCCAGAAGGGCCGGGGAGCTGTTTTTT
CSARRAGELFF
>TRBJ2-7|-|TRBV5-1|-
TGCGCCAGCAGCTCGACTGGTTACGAGCAGTACTTC
CASSSTGYEQYF
>TRBJ2-7|-|TRBV10-1|TRBD2
TGCGCCAGCAGTGACCCGGGACGCGGGACTAGCGCCGTTCCGTACTTC
CASSDPGRGTSAVPYF
>TRBJ2-3|-|TRBV2|-
TGTGCCAGCAGGACGGGGGGCACAGATACGCAGTATTTT
CASRTGGTDTQYF
>TRBJ2-1|-|TRBV19|-
TGTGCCAGTAGTATCTCTCGGAAATTCTACAATGAGCAGTTCTTC
CASSISRKFYNEQFF
>TRBJ2-1|-|TRBV18|TRBD1
TGTGCCAGCTCATCCACTCCCGGGACAGGGGTAGACAATGAGCAGTTCTTC
CASSSTPGTGVDNEQFF